The present entry profiles one TCR beta chain with its context. As yet, its antigen is unknown. Unique molecular identifiers were in the cDNA, with template-switch universal primer binding. TCRdb itself ran the 5' RACE reads through MiXCR, one entry per CDR3 protein. The sample consists of 690,000 or so distinct CDR3 sequences, 6% to 6.5% of them appearing once. The sample belongs to a study of identical twins. Study-level points and caveats: Fewer insertions characterized abundant cord blood beta clonotypes, whereas memory repertoires showed none. These conclusions were based on statistical analysis (cross-sectional, not following the same donors).

V was pared by 6 bases and J by 4 bases, with 16 bases of the junction left unmatched. The germline CDR1 and CDR2 sequences are MNHEY and SVGEGT. The CDR3 loop spans 18 amino acids. The sequenced sample was naive T cells sorted from blood. This TCR was recovered from a man between 18 and 35 years old in good health. The chain uses TRBV6-2 or TRBV6-3 and TRBJ1-1; TRBD1 aligns across 11 bases. The chain's CDR3 is CASRALRTGGNTGTEAFF. CDR3 coding DNA: TGTGCCAGCAGAGCCCTCAGGACAGGGGGCAACACGGGCACTGAAGCTTTCTTT.